This T cell receptor (beta chain) came from a study of blood T cell repertoires in COVID-19. The germline CDR1 and CDR2 sequences are SGHDN and FVKESK. CDR3 length: 13 residues. Trimming took off 3 bases at V and 16 bases at J, with 16 bases between the two ends. Using immunoSEQ multiplex PCR, the repertoire was profiled, and TCRdb retains in-frame clones only, with some absent. The sample shows 350,000 to 500,000 clones, approximately 90% of them seen only once. Clinical history as reported by participants underpinned cohort assignment. The gene calls are TRBV14 and TRBJ1-6; D is ambiguous. This sequence was found in a woman aged 18-30 years who had been exposed to COVID-19. Sequencing was performed on PBMCs or T cells enriched from blood (not recorded which). The CDR3 coding sequence is TGTGCCAGCAGCCAGGACGAGGGATTTTCTCTCCACTTT. Translated, it gives CASSQDEGFSLHF.